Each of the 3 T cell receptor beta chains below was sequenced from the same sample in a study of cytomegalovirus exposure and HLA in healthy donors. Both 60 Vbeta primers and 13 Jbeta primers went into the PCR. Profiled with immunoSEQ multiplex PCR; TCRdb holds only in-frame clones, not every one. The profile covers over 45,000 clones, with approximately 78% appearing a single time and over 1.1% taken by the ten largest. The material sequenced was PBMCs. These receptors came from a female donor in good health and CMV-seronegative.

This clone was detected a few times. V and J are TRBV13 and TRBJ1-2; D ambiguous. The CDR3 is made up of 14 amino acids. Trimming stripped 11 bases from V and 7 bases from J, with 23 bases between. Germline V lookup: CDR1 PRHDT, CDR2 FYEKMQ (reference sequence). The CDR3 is CASTSEGSLFGYTF. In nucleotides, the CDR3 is TGTGCCTCAACCTCGGAGGGATCCCTATTTGGCTACACCTTC.

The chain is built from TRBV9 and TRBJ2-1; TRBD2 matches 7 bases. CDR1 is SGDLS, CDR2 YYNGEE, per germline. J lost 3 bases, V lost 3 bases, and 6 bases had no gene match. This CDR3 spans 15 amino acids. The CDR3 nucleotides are TGTGCCAGCAGCGGCAGCGGGGCTTTCTACAATGAGCAGTTCTTC. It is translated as CASSGSGAFYNEQFF.

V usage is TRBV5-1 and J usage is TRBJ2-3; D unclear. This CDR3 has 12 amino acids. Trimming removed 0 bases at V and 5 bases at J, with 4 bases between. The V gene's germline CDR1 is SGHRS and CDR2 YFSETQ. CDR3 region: CASSLGQDTQYF. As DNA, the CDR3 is TGCGCCAGCAGCTTGGGGCAAGATACGCAGTATTTT.